The 11 T cell receptor beta chains below all came from one sample that was sequenced in a study of regulatory T cells in long-lasting Graves disease. TCR beta libraries were built with iRepertoire HTBI primers and Arm-PCR of CDR3 regions. TCRdb fed the multiplex PCR reads into MiXCR, producing one record per CDR3 protein. The sample has roughly 500,000 distinct CDR3 sequences, less than 15% seen once. This sample's time point: newly diagnosed GD, antithyroid drugs for less than 3 months. The TCR library was made from RNA that had been extracted from PBMCs in TRIzol. This same sample was also taken into another study, of T cells in Graves' hyperthyroidism and ophthalmopathy.

Material: peripheral blood mononuclear cells (PBMCs), obtained at new diagnosis, from a patient treated with antithyroid drugs. Source of these receptors: a man aged 25-45 years with Graves disease.

This clonotype was detected only a few times. The chain is built from TRBV18 and TRBJ2-3; a possible D gene is TRBD2 (5 bases). The germline V gene has CDR1 KGHSH and CDR2 LQKENI. Trimming took off 5 bases at V and 4 bases at J, with 19 bases between the two ends. This CDR3 has 16 amino acids. The chain's CDR3 is CASSSNPGMSSDTQYF. The CDR3, as DNA: TGTGCCAGCTCATCAAATCCCGGGATGAGTTCAGATACGCAGTATTTT.

The CDR3 region is CAWSKLRGQGSPLHF. CDR3 coding DNA: TGTGCCTGGAGTAAACTACGGGGACAGGGTTCACCCCTCCACTTT. V is TRBV30 and J is TRBJ1-6, with 9 nucleotides matching TRBD1. The ends lost 2 bases at V and 9 bases at J; junction bases unmatched: 8. Germline CDR1 GTSNPN, CDR2 SVGIG (reference sequence). The CDR3 runs 15 residues.

This clonotype was observed at least ten times. CDR3 DNA: TGTGCCAGCAGCCCCCTTAGAGCCCTAGCGGGAGGGGAGTGGGGGCAAGAGACCCAGTACTTC. It yields the protein CASSPLRALAGGEWGQETQYF. J is TRBJ2-5 and V is TRBV12-3 or TRBV12-4, with 12 bases that match TRBD2. This CDR3 contains 21 residues. Germline trimming cut 6 bases from V and 2 bases from J; bases unmatched to any gene: 22.

About this clonotype itself: One junction end disagrees with the germline gene, perhaps due to a read error. The rearrangement joins TRBV3-1 to TRBJ1-1; D is unresolved. There are 13 residues in the CDR3. CDR1 and CDR2 (germline): LGHDT, YNNKEL (reference sequence). CDR3 DNA sequence: TGTGCCGGCAGCCAAGGAGCCAACACTGAAGCTTTCTTT. Translation gives CAGSQGANTEAFF.

The V and J genes are TRBV4-2 and TRBJ2-1; TRBD2 matches 8 bases. With 4 bases clipped from V and 4 bases from J, the junction kept 12 bases outside the gene matches. The length of the CDR3 is 17 residues. The germline V gene encodes CDR1 LGHNA and CDR2 YNFKEQ. CDR3 sequence reads: CASSPQGGGPRYNEQFF. CDR3 DNA: TGTGCCAGCAGCCCCCAAGGCGGGGGGCCAAGGTACAATGAGCAGTTCTTC.

The chain carries TRBV30 and TRBJ2-1; D remains ambiguous. Germline lookup yields CDR1 GTSNPN and CDR2 SVGIG (reference sequence). Between the trimmed V and J ends, which lost 1 base and 6 bases, there was a span of 13 bases. The CDR3 is made up of 14 amino acids. CDR3 in DNA: TGTGCCTGGAGTGAACCGCCCCTCGCCAATGAGCAGTTCTTC. Its protein product is CAWSEPPLANEQFF.

The chain joins TRBV10-1 to TRBJ2-3; tentative D call: TRBD2 (5 bases). This CDR3 is built from 18 residues. Germline loops: CDR1 WNHNN, CDR2 SYGVQD (reference sequence). V lost 3 bases, J lost 1 base, and 20 bases lay in between. The CDR3 loop is CASSDRRDRGMGTDTQYF. The CDR3 bases are TGCGCCAGCAGTGATCGGCGCGATCGGGGAATGGGCACAGATACGCAGTATTTT.

This clonotype was seen only a few times. A read error is possible here, since a much larger clone lies one base away. The gene calls are TRBV12-3 or TRBV12-4 and TRBJ2-7; TRBD2 aligns across 7 bases. Losses at the gene ends were 4 bases for V and 7 bases for J; bases not matched to a gene: 10. The CDR3 sequence is 14 residues long. The CDR3 here is CASSSFGGGGEQYF. The CDR3 region has the DNA TGTGCCAGCAGTTCATTTGGGGGGGGGGGGGAGCAGTACTTC.

A few counts support this clonotype. V gene TRBV10-3 combines with J gene TRBJ1-3; 9 nucleotides match TRBD1. Germline V gene data show CDR1 as ENHRY and CDR2 as SYGVKD. Unmatched junction bases numbered 9, after V lost 8 bases and J lost 4 bases. The CDR3 runs to 15 residues. CDR3 nucleotides: TGTGCCATCGGGGGGGACAGGGTGTCCGGAAACACCATATATTTT. As protein: CAIGGDRVSGNTIYF.

The sample holds many counts of this clonotype. The CDR3 protein is CSARGEKANVLTF. The CDR3 DNA is TGCAGTGCTAGGGGCGAAAAGGCCAACGTCCTGACTTTC. The chain uses TRBV20-1 and TRBJ2-6; D call uncertain. The CDR3 is made up of 13 amino acids. The ends were cut back, 3 bases at V and 6 bases at J, with 9 bases in the middle. The germline V gene encodes CDR1 DFQATT and CDR2 SNEGSKA (reference sequence).

About this clonotype itself: A much larger clone is a single base away; this may be a read error. The J gene is TRBJ2-5, the V gene TRBV28; D assignment may be TRBD1 or TRBD2 (6 bases each). The CDR3 consists of 16 residues. Per the germline V gene, CDR1 is MDHEN and CDR2 is SYDVKM. Trimming removed 7 bases from V and 7 bases from J, with 25 bases in between. CDR3 residues: CASNHPGGASGGTQYF. CDR3 nucleotide sequence: TGTGCCAGCAACCACCCCGGGGGCGCATCCGGCGGGACCCAGTACTTC.